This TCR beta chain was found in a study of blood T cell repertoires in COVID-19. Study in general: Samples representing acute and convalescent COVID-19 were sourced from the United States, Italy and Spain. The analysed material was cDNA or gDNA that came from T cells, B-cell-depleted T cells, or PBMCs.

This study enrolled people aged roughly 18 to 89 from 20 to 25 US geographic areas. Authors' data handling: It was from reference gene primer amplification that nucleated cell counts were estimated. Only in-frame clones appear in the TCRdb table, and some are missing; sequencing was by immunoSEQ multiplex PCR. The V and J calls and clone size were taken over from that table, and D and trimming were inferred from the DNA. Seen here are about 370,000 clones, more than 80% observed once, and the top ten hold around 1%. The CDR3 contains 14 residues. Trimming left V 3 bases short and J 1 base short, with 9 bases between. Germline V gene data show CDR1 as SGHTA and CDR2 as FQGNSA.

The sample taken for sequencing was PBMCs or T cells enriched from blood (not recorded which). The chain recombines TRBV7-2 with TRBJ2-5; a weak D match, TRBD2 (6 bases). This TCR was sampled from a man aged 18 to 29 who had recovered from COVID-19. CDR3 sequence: CASSFQTSQETQYF. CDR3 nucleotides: TGTGCCAGCAGCTTCCAGACTAGCCAAGAGACCCAGTACTTC.